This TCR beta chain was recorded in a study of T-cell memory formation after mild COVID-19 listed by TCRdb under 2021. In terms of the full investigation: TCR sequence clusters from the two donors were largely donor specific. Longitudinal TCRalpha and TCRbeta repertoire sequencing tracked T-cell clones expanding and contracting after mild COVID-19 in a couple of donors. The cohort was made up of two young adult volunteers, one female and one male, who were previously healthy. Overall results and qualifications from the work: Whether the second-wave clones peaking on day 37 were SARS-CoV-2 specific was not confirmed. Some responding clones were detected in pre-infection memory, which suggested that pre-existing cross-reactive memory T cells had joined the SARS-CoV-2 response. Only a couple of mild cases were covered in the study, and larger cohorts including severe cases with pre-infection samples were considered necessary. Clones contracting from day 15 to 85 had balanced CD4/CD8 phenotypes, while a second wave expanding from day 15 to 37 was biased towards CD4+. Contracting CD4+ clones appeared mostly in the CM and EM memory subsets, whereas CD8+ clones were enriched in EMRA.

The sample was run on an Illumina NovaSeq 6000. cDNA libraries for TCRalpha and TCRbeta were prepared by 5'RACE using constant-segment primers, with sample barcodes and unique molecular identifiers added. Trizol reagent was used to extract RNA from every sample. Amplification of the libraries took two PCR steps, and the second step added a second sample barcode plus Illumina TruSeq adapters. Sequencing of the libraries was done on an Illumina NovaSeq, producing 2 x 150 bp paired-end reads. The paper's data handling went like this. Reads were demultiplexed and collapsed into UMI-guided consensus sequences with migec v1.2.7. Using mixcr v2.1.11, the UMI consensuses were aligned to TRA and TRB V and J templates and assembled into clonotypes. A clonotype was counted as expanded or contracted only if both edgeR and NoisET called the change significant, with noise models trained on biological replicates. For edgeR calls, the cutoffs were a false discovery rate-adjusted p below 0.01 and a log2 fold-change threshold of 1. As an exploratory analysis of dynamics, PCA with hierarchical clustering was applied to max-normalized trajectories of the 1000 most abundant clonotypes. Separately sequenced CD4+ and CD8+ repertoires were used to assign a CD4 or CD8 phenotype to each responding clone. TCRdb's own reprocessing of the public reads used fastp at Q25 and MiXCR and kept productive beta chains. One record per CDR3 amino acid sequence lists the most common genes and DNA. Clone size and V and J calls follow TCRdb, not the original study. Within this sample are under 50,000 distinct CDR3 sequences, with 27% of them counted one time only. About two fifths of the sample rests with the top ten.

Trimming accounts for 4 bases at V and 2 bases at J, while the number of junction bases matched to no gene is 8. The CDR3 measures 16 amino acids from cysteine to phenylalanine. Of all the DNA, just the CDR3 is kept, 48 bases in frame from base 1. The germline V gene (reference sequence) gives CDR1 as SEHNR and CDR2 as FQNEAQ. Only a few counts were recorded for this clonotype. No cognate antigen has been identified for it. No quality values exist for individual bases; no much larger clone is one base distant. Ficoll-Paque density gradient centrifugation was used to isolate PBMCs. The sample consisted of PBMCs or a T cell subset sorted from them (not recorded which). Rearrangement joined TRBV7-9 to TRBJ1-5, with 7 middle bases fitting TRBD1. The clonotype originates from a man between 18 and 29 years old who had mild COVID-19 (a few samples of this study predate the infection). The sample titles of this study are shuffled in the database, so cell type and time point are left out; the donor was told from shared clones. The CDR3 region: CASSSRGAGGNQPQHF. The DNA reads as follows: TGTGCCAGCAGCTCCAGGGGGGCAGGAGGCAATCAGCCCCAGCATTTT. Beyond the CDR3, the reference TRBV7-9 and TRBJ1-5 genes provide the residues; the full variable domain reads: DTGVSQNPRHKITKRGQNVTFRCDPISEHNRLYWYRQTLGQGPEFLTYFQNEAQLEKSRLLSDRFSAERPKGSFSTLEIQRTEQGDSAMYLCASSSRGAGGNQPQHFGDGTRLSIL.